This T cell receptor (beta chain) was captured by sequencing in a study of blood T cell repertoires in COVID-19. Study overall: COVID-19 samples, acute and convalescent, were from the United States, Italy and Spain. T cells, B-cell-depleted T cells, or PBMCs supplied cDNA or gDNA.

As originally analysed: Researchers report that nucleated cell counts were estimated from reference gene primer amplification. The table came from immunoSEQ multiplex PCR; TCRdb's copy has only in-frame clones and leaves some out. D and trimming were read from the DNA, whereas the V and J calls and clone size are those reported in that table. The data hold 200,000 to 250,000 clones, with roughly 82% observed a single time. CDR1 is SEHNR, CDR2 FQNEAQ, per germline (reference sequence). V was trimmed by 2 bases and J by 8 bases, leaving 9 bases between them. There are 13 residues in the CDR3. The source material was peripheral blood. The source of this sequence is an elderly man with acute or convalescent COVID-19. The V and J genes are TRBV7-9 and TRBJ1-4, with D unclear. The CDR3 DNA reads TGTGCCAGCAGCTTATTAATTGGCGAAAAACTGTTTTTT. It specifies CASSLLIGEKLFF.